Given below is one T cell receptor beta chain in context. Its target is unknown. About 9.6 milliliters of peripheral blood were drawn from each donor into EDTA-treated tubes. This sample was taken from a study of blood T cells in healthy people across ages. Study-level points and caveats: Whereas aged donors had fewer naive CD4+ cells, long-lived donors had more of them and higher diversity.

V shed 2 bases and J shed 7 bases, with 15 bases lying between them. Germline V CDR1 and CDR2: SEHNR, FQNEAQ (reference sequence). This CDR3 is built from 16 residues. A J-beta primer mix and a sample-barcoded 5' primer were used in a second PCR of about 7 to 12 cycles. All cDNA molecules were each tagged by a template-switch adaptor with 12 random nucleotides. TCRdb re-called the 5' RACE reads with MiXCR, one entry per CDR3 protein. The repertoire consists of about 1.5 million distinct CDR3 sequences, with under 55% occurring once and the leading ten covering under 5%. V is TRBV7-9 and J is TRBJ1-6; D call uncertain. This sequence originates from a woman younger than 30 in good health. The specimen was blood. The CDR3: CASSLRDTGPNSPLHF. The CDR3 bases are TGTGCCAGCAGCTTAAGGGATACTGGACCGAATTCACCCCTCCACTTT.